The 14 T cell receptor beta chains below were found in one sample sequenced in a study of T cells in Graves' hyperthyroidism and ophthalmopathy. RNA transcripts yielded amplified TCR beta CDR3 regions. First-round RT-PCR with HTBI primers amplified the TCR CDR3 region. TCRdb used MiXCR to reprocess the multiplex PCR reads, holding one entry per CDR3 protein. Among about 840,000 distinct CDR3 sequences listed, around 39% were seen once. The specimen sequenced was blood. Receptor source: a man aged 18 to 29 with Graves' hyperthyroidism.

The CDR3 region is CASSGDRPETQYF. Written as DNA, the CDR3 is TGTGCCAGCAGTGGAGACAGGCCAGAGACCCAGTACTTC. The genes are TRBV2 and TRBJ2-5, with D perhaps TRBD1 (6 bases). The CDR3 loop spans 13 amino acids. Germline V gene lookup returns CDR1 SNHLY and CDR2 FYNNEI. Trimming shortened V by 4 bases and J by 4 bases, and 10 bases separated the two germline ends.

This clonotype was seen a handful of times. The rearrangement uses TRBV5-5 and TRBJ2-7, with TRBD2 matching over 8 bases. The CDR3 totals 14 residues. Trimming at V came to 3 bases and at J to 2 bases, leaving 4 bases not matched to a gene. Germline CDR1 reads SGHKS; CDR2 reads YYEKEE (reference sequence). The CDR3 sequence: CASSSGGRPYEQYF. The CDR3 bases are TGTGCCAGCAGCTCGGGAGGGAGGCCCTACGAGCAGTACTTC.

The V and J genes are TRBV2 and TRBJ1-3; perhaps TRBD1 as D (5 bases). Deletions cut 1 base from V and 1 base from J, with 14 bases between. This CDR3 has 17 residues. CDR1 is SNHLY, CDR2 FYNNEI, per germline. The CDR3 loop is CASSEGAGRASGNTIYF. The CDR3 DNA reads as TGTGCCAGCAGTGAAGGGGCGGGCAGGGCATCTGGAAACACCATATATTTT.

This clonotype was detected many times. The V and J genes are TRBV7-9 and TRBJ1-1; no reliable D call. This CDR3 region has 10 residues. V lost 8 bases, J lost 4 bases, and 5 bases lay in between. The V gene's germline CDR1 is SEHNR and CDR2 FQNEAQ (reference sequence). The DNA for the CDR3 is TGTGCCAGCGGGGTCACTGAAGCTTTCTTT. It yields the protein CASGVTEAFF.

This chain links TRBV10-3 with TRBJ1-4; D unclear. V was shortened by 11 bases and J by 11 bases, with 15 bases between the two germline ends. The CDR3 extends over 11 amino acids. Germline V gives CDR1 ENHRY, CDR2 SYGVKD. The CDR3 is CALLTEEKLFF. The DNA for the CDR3 is TGTGCCCTCCTTACGGAAGAGAAACTGTTTTTT.

This clonotype was picked up many times. The chain couples TRBV15 to TRBJ2-7; D possibly corresponds to TRBD1 (6 bases). V dropped 6 bases and J dropped 6 bases, with 21 bases sitting between them. This CDR3 region has 15 residues. CDR1 and CDR2 from the germline V gene are LNHNV and YYDKDF (reference sequence). For the CDR3, the DNA is TGTGCCACCAGACTGAGCACCAGGGGCTCATCCGAGCAGTACTTC. Its translation: CATRLSTRGSSEQYF.

As regards this clonotype: One end of the junction varies from germline; a read error may be responsible. The genes are TRBV5-1 and TRBJ2-6, with D hard to call. The CDR3 consists of 13 residues. The germline gives CDR1 SGHRS, CDR2 YFSETQ. Here the CDR3 DNA reads TGCGCCAGCAGCTCGCCTGGGGACAACGTCCTGACTTTC. It codes for CASSSPGDNVLTF.

The chain couples TRBV11-1 to TRBJ2-2, with 9 bases that match TRBD2. V lost 0 bases to trimming and J lost 0 bases; unmatched junction nucleotides: 2. The CDR3 has 17 amino acids. Germline values: CDR1 SGHAT, CDR2 FQDESV (reference sequence). As DNA, the CDR3 is TGTGCCAGCAGCTTAGCGCTAGCGGGGCCGAACACCGGGGAGCTGTTTTTT. Amino acids: CASSLALAGPNTGELFF.

This clonotype was detected only once. The chain recombines TRBV2 with TRBJ2-1; D call uncertain. Germline V gives CDR1 SNHLY, CDR2 FYNNEI. V was cut by 2 bases and J by 8 bases, with 22 bases left in between. CDR3 length: 17 amino acids. DNA of the CDR3: TGTGCCAGCAGTGAACCCCTGACTGCAATACCATACGATGAGCAGTTCTTC. Its translation: CASSEPLTAIPYDEQFF.

This chain joins TRBV12-3 or TRBV12-4 and TRBJ2-7; TRBD1 matches at 9 bases. This CDR3 is 14 amino acids long. V trimming: 6 bases; J trimming: 3 bases; junction bases outside the gene matches: 6. The CDR3 nucleotides are TGTGCCAGCAGCCCTATGACAGGGGGCTACGAGCAGTACTTC. Translating gives CASSPMTGGYEQYF.

This chain connects TRBV2 to TRBJ1-6; possibly TRBD1 for D (5 bases). Germline-derived CDR1 and CDR2 are SNHLY and FYNNEI. The CDR3 runs to 14 residues. Trimming removed 7 bases at V and 9 bases at J, with 16 bases between. The CDR3 is CASTPEGPGSPLHF. CDR3 DNA sequence: TGTGCCAGCACCCCCGAGGGGCCCGGTTCACCCCTCCACTTT.

This clonotype has a handful of counts. The chain recombines TRBV19 with TRBJ2-2; tentatively, D is TRBD1 or TRBD2 (5 bases each). The CDR3 is 13 amino acids. Per the germline V gene, CDR1 is LNHDA and CDR2 is SQIVND (reference sequence). V was trimmed by 5 bases and J by 12 bases, leaving 16 bases between them. CDR3 in DNA: TGTGCCAGTAGTCCGGGACGGGCCGTTCAGCTGTTTTTT. Protein product: CASSPGRAVQLFF.

As to this clonotype: Without the conserved terminal phenylalanine or tryptophan, this CDR3 likely stems from a read error. CDR3 coding DNA: TGTGCCAGCAGTAGGACAGGGGATGGCAATCAGCCCCAGCATTCT. Translating it yields CASSRTGDGNQPQHS. The chain combines TRBV12-3 or TRBV12-4 with TRBJ1-5; 9 nucleotides agree with TRBD1. Trimming cost V 5 bases and J 2 bases; bases outside gene matches: 4. This CDR3 region has 15 residues.

The chain combines TRBV7-2 with TRBJ2-7; D is uncertain. Trimming stripped 3 bases from V and 7 bases from J, with 10 bases between. This CDR3 comprises 12 residues. The germline gives CDR1 SGHTA, CDR2 FQGNSA. The CDR3 sequence: CASSFSEVEQYF. The DNA of the CDR3 is TGTGCCAGCAGCTTTTCTGAAGTGGAGCAGTACTTC.